Below are 12 T cell receptor beta chains sequenced from a single sample in a study of cytomegalovirus exposure and HLA in healthy donors. The PCR employed 60 Vbeta primers together with 13 Jbeta primers. Generated by immunoSEQ multiplex PCR, the TCRdb table keeps only in-frame clones and is missing some. Among around 170,000 clones listed, about three quarters were seen once. The sample consisted of PBMCs. These receptors originate from a man younger than 35 in good health and CMV-seronegative.

The V and J genes are TRBV6-5 and TRBJ1-2; D might be TRBD1 (5 bases). V was pared by 5 bases and J by 4 bases, with 14 bases between. The germline CDR1 and CDR2 sequences are MNHEY and SVGAGI. The CDR3 sequence is 14 residues long. This chain's CDR3 is CASSGGTGSYGYTF. The DNA of the CDR3 is TGTGCCAGCAGTGGCGGGACGGGTTCCTATGGCTACACCTTC.

J is TRBJ1-2 and V is TRBV6-4, with TRBD1 as a possible D gene (5 bases). Germline V gives CDR1 MRHNA, CDR2 SNTAGT. Trimming removed 11 bases at V and 4 bases at J, with 17 bases between. The length of the CDR3 is 13 residues. The CDR3 region has the DNA TGTGCCGCGGGGGTTTGGGGGATCTATGGCTACACCTTC. It codes for CAAGVWGIYGYTF.

The chain recombines TRBV30 with TRBJ2-7, with D tentatively TRBD1 (5 bases). Germline V gene sequence: CDR1 GTSNPN, CDR2 SVGIG (reference sequence). CDR3 size: 10 residues. The V gene lost 5 bases and the J gene lost 8 bases, with 10 bases spanning the gap. The CDR3 region is CAWGAVKQYF. CDR3 in DNA: TGTGCCTGGGGGGCAGTAAAGCAGTACTTC.

The gene calls are TRBV18 and TRBJ2-7; 9 bases line up with TRBD1. Trimming took 3 bases from V and 2 from J; bases not matched to a gene: 14. The CDR3 is 18 amino acids. CDR1 is KGHSH and CDR2 is LQKENI in the germline V gene. The CDR3 here is CASSPRQGGIHGPYEQYF. CDR3 bases: TGTGCCAGCTCACCCCGACAGGGGGGCATCCATGGGCCCTACGAGCAGTACTTC.

This sequence joins TRBV6-4 and TRBJ2-1; D perhaps matches TRBD2 (7 bases). The germline V gene has CDR1 MRHNA and CDR2 SNTAGT. V lost 2 bases and J 2 bases, leaving 10 bases between the germline ends. This CDR3 is 15 amino acids long. The DNA for the CDR3 is TGTGCCAGCAGTGACGGGGGGGCCCCCTACAATGAGCAGTTCTTC. The encoded protein is CASSDGGAPYNEQFF.

This sequence joins TRBV28 and TRBJ2-5; D may be TRBD2 (5 bases). The CDR3 spans 13 residues. CDR1 is MDHEN and CDR2 is SYDVKM in the germline V gene. The V gene lost 2 bases and the J gene lost 2 bases, with 6 bases spanning the gap. In nucleotides, the CDR3 is TGTGCCAGCAGTTTAGGCGGGCAAGAGACCCAGTACTTC. Translating it yields CASSLGGQETQYF.

The chain links TRBV2 to TRBJ2-7; unclear D gene. V was cut by 3 bases and J by 3 bases, with 9 bases left in between. CDR1 SNHLY and CDR2 FYNNEI come from the germline V gene. This CDR3 comprises 13 residues. The CDR3 loop reads CASSENILYEQYF. The DNA for the CDR3 is TGTGCCAGCAGTGAGAACATCCTCTACGAGCAGTACTTC.

This rearrangement joins TRBV9 to TRBJ1-6, with a possible D match to TRBD1 (5 bases). There are 15 residues in the CDR3. Germline V gene data show CDR1 as SGDLS and CDR2 as YYNGEE. V dropped 3 bases and J dropped 6 bases, with 13 bases sitting between them. DNA of the CDR3: TGTGCCAGCAGCGGGGCAGGGCCAGTTAATTCACCCCTCCACTTT. This sequence encodes CASSGAGPVNSPLHF.

This rearrangement joins TRBV6-1 to TRBJ2-7; the D is unclear. The CDR3 covers 10 residues. Germline CDR1 and CDR2: MNHNS and SASEGT. V was pared by 6 bases and J by 4 bases, with 4 bases between. The CDR3 sequence: CASSTYEQYF. The DNA for the CDR3 is TGTGCCAGCAGCACATACGAGCAGTACTTC.

The chain is built from TRBV30 and TRBJ2-5; the match to TRBD2 covers 14 bases. From germline, CDR1 is GTSNPN and CDR2 SVGIG (reference sequence). The CDR3 covers 16 residues. Germline trimming cut 4 bases from V and 5 bases from J; bases unmatched to any gene: 9. In DNA form, the CDR3 reads TGTGCCTGGACCCCTGGACTAGCGGGGGGCTGGGAGACCCAGTACTTC. Translation gives CAWTPGLAGGWETQYF.

The sample holds a few counts of this clone. The rearrangement links TRBV6-5 to TRBJ1-1; a possible D gene is TRBD1 (5 bases). The germline gives CDR1 MNHEY, CDR2 SVGAGI. With 6 bases removed from V and 4 bases from J, the gap between germline ends came to 15 bases. The CDR3 consists of 14 residues. Here the CDR3 DNA reads TGTGCCAGCAGCAGGCCCGGGGGGTCCACTGAAGCTTTCTTT. This gives the protein CASSRPGGSTEAFF.

This clone appeared a few times. The chain joins TRBV13 to TRBJ2-1, with 8 bases that match TRBD2. The CDR3 totals 16 residues. The V gene's germline CDR1 is PRHDT and CDR2 FYEKMQ (reference sequence). J lost 7 bases, V lost 5 bases, and 13 bases had no gene match. CDR3 loop: CASSHFGGGYGNEQFF. The CDR3 DNA reads as TGTGCCAGCAGCCACTTCGGGGGGGGGTATGGGAATGAGCAGTTCTTC.